The 3 T cell receptor beta chains below all came from one sample that was sequenced in a study of T cell responses to AZD1222 COVID-19 vaccine (dated by TCRdb to about 2021). The time point label of this sample denotes: baseline before first vaccination. Library prep was done by the immunoSEQ multiplex PCR assay. TCRdb's version of the immuneACCESS table is confined to in-frame rearrangements and falls short of the full clone set. An unresolved V gene accounts for under half of the shortfall where checked; the remainder is of unknown origin. This sample has fewer than 200,000 clones in its table, and more than 80% of those were observed once. The top ten hold 6.1% of the sample. The sample in question was peripheral blood, obtained on day 0 of AZD1222 vaccination. The source of these receptors is an adult in good health.

The chain couples TRBV30 to TRBJ1-5; TRBD1 agrees at 7 bases. Germline lookup yields CDR1 GTSNPN and CDR2 SVGIG (reference sequence). This CDR3 is 13 amino acids long. Germline trimming cut 4 bases from V and 3 bases from J; bases unmatched to any gene: 3. CDR3 region: CAWNRGLNQPQHF. The DNA for the CDR3 is TGTGCCTGGAACAGGGGCCTCAATCAGCCCCAGCATTTT.

The chain carries TRBV9 and TRBJ2-2; 9 bases match TRBD1. V lost 7 bases and J lost 3; bases outside the gene matches: 4. CDR1 is SGDLS and CDR2 is YYNGEE in the germline V gene. The CDR3 has 14 amino acids. CDR3 DNA: TGTGCCAGCCAAAGGACAGGGGACACCGGGGAGCTGTTTTTT. It encodes CASQRTGDTGELFF.

V gene TRBV10-1 combines with J gene TRBJ2-2, with 9 bases that match TRBD2. Trimming cost V 3 bases and J 5 bases; bases outside gene matches: 7. The length of the CDR3 is 16 residues. Germline assignment: CDR1 WNHNN and CDR2 SYGVQD (reference sequence). Here the CDR3 DNA reads TGCGCCAGCAGTGATTTAGCGGGAGAGGTTACCGGGGAGCTGTTTTTT. Protein product: CASSDLAGEVTGELFF.